This T cell receptor beta chain was sequenced in a study of beta chain features in type 1 diabetes. On the study more broadly: Investigators examined 107,917,701 sorted cells across all samples. Study results and limitations: Whether TCRB rearrangement is influenced by HLA type was left unresolved in this analysis. When Type 1 diabetes patients were examined, their TCRB CDR3s proved moderately but significantly shorter in all four CD4+ subsets.

On this clone itself: Its target is not known.

Expressed TCRB transcripts were sequenced, since all the RNA that had been isolated was reverse transcribed. Average reads for naive, central memory and regulatory T cell samples were some 3.9 million. Measured with immunoSEQ multiplex PCR; TCRdb has only the in-frame clones, and not every one. The sample yields approximately 270,000 clones, roughly 13% seen once. Sampling consisted of one heparinised blood draw per donor, averaging about 110 mL. J lost 1 base, V lost 3 bases, and 9 bases had no gene match. CDR1 is SGDLS and CDR2 is YYNGEE in the germline V gene. The CDR3 loop spans 18 amino acids. Sample: naive CD4+ T cells from blood. The TCR comes from a man aged 25 to 40 with type 1 diabetes. J is TRBJ2-1 and V is TRBV9, with TRBD2 matching over 11 bases. CDR3 sequence (DNA): TGTGCCAGCAGCGCGACTAGCGGGACTGAGTTATCCTACAATGAGCAGTTCTTC. This sequence encodes CASSATSGTELSYNEQFF.